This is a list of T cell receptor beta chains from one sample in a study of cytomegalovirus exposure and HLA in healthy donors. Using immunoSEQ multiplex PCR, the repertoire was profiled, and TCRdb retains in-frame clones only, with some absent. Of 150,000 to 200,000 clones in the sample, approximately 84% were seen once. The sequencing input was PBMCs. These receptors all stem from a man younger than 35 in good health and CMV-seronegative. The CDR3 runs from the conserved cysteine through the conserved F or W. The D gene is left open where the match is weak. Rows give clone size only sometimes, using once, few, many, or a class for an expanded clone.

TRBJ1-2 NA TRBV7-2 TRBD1 CASSSTGGAGGYTF TGTGCCAGCAGCTCGACAGGGGGCGCCGGTGGCTACACCTTC
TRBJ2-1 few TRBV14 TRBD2 CASSQTSGGGNEQFF TGTGCCAGCAGCCAGACTAGCGGGGGAGGGAATGAGCAGTTCTTC
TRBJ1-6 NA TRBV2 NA CASSSDSSNSPLHF TGTGCCAGCAGTTCAGACAGCAGTAATTCACCCCTCCACTTT
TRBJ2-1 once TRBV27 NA CASSLSLSSYNEQFF TGTGCCAGCAGTTTATCCCTGAGCTCCTACAATGAGCAGTTCTTC
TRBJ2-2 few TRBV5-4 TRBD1 CASSPGTARATGELFF TGTGCCAGCAGCCCCGGGACAGCCAGGGCCACCGGGGAGCTGTTTTTT
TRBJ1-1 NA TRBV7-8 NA CASSLARGGLRRDTEAFF TGTGCCAGCAGCTTAGCCCGAGGTGGTCTTCGGAGGGACACTGAAGCTTTCTTT
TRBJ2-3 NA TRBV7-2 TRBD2 CASSFYGRDTDTQYF TGTGCCAGCAGCTTCTACGGGAGGGACACAGATACGCAGTATTTT
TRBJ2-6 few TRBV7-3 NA CASSLLGPGANVLTF TGTGCCAGCAGCTTATTGGGCCCTGGGGCCAACGTCCTGACTTTC
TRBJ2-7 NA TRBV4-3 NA CASSQNTGPLSYEQYF TGCGCCAGCAGTCAAAACACAGGTCCACTCTCCTACGAGCAGTACTTC
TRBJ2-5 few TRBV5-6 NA CASSLSVRAQYF TGTGCCAGCAGCTTGTCAGTCAGGGCCCAGTACTTC
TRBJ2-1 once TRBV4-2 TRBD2 CASSQAGTSGRFEQFF TGTGCCAGCAGCCAGGCCGGGACTAGCGGGAGGTTTGAGCAGTTCTTC
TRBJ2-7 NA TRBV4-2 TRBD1 CASSQGNSGTGDPYEQYF TGTGCCAGCAGCCAAGGAAATTCCGGGACAGGGGACCCCTACGAGCAGTACTTC
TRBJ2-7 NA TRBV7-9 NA CASSKRQAGSYEQYF TGTGCCAGCAGCAAAAGACAGGCAGGATCCTACGAGCAGTACTTC
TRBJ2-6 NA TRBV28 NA CASTIGAYGANVLTF TGTGCCAGCACTATTGGAGCTTACGGGGCCAACGTCCTGACTTTC
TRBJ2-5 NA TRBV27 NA CASSFGGRVQETQYF TGTGCCAGCAGTTTTGGGGGGAGAGTCCAAGAGACCCAGTACTTC
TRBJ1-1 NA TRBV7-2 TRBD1 CASSLSGQSEAFF TGTGCCAGCAGCCTATCGGGACAGTCGGAAGCTTTCTTT
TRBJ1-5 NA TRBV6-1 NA CASRGNRDQPQHF TGTGCCAGCCGGGGGAACAGAGATCAGCCCCAGCATTTT
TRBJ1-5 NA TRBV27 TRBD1 CASSPSGGRQPQHF TGTGCCAGCAGTCCCTCAGGGGGCCGGCAGCCCCAGCATTTT
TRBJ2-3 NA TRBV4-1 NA CASSLLALSTDTQYF TGCGCCAGCAGCCTGCTAGCTCTTAGCACAGATACGCAGTATTTT
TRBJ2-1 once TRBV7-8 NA CASSLAWHNEQFF TGTGCCAGCAGCTTAGCGTGGCACAATGAGCAGTTCTTC
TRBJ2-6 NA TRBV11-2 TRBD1 CASSFGLRGPGANVLTF TGTGCCAGCAGCTTCGGGTTGAGGGGGCCTGGGGCCAACGTCCTGACTTTC
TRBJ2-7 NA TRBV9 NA CASSVLSYGEQYF TGTGCCAGCAGCGTACTGAGCTATGGCGAGCAGTACTTC
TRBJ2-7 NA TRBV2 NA CAINIQVPYYEQYF TGTGCCATTAACATACAGGTCCCCTACTACGAGCAGTACTTC
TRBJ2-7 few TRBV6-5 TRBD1 CASSSGTGYEQYF TGTGCCAGCAGTTCCGGGACAGGGTACGAGCAGTACTTC